This T cell receptor beta chain emerged from a study of T cell changes during pregnancy in multiple sclerosis. Using immunoSEQ multiplex PCR, the repertoire was profiled, and TCRdb retains in-frame clones only, with some absent. Here the sample spans roughly 110,000 clones, roughly 90% being singletons. This receptor was taken from a female donor with multiple sclerosis, enrolled in a pregnancy study. The source material was peripheral blood, sampled after pregnancy.

The CDR3: CASSGGQGPQETQYF. The CDR3 bases are TGTGCCAGCAGTGGAGGACAGGGACCTCAAGAGACCCAGTACTTC. The V gene is TRBV6-1, the J gene TRBJ2-5; 8 bases line up with TRBD1. V was pared by 4 bases and J by 2 bases, with 6 bases of the junction left unmatched. CDR3 length: 15 amino acids. CDR1 and CDR2 from the germline V gene are MNHNS and SASEGT.